These 22 T cell receptor beta chains share one sample of origin, sequenced in a study of T cell repertoires in cytomegalovirus infection. Antigen specificity for these receptors is unknown. TCRdb passed the reads through MiXCR, listing each CDR3 protein once. The data contain around 900,000 distinct CDR3 sequences, about a third of them singletons. The sample in question was cultured CD8+ T cells from PBMCs, obtained from culture after CMV antigen stimulation. Receptor source: a human donor in good health (CMV status not recorded). Some clones in this sample may be carry-over from other donors' samples.

This clonotype was detected only a few times. The chain uses TRBV7-9 and TRBJ1-4, with 7 bases lining up with TRBD1. CDR3 length equals 15 residues. Unmatched junction bases numbered 8, after V lost 5 bases and J lost 5 bases. Germline V gene sequence: CDR1 SEHNR, CDR2 FQNEAQ (reference sequence). CDR3 amino acids: CASSPRQGRNEKLFF. The CDR3 nucleotides read TGTGCCAGCAGCCCCCGACAGGGAAGGAATGAAAAACTGTTTTTT.

The sample holds many counts of this clonotype. This chain connects TRBV12-3 or TRBV12-4 to TRBJ2-1; perhaps TRBD1 as D (6 bases). CDR3 size: 14 residues. The V end was cut by 7 bases, the J end by 5 bases, with 15 bases between. In DNA form, the CDR3 reads TGTGCCAGCATACTCCGGGACACCGACAATGAGCAGTTCTTC. Translating it yields CASILRDTDNEQFF.

The chain uses TRBV27 and TRBJ1-5; 9 bases match TRBD1. Trimming took 6 bases from V and 4 from J; bases not matched to a gene: 7. The germline V gene encodes CDR1 MNHEY and CDR2 SMNVEV (reference sequence). There are 15 residues in the CDR3. The CDR3, as DNA: TGTGCCAGCAGCAAACAGGGGGCCCTAAATCAGCCCCAGCATTTT. This codes for CASSKQGALNQPQHF.

This clonotype was seen at least ten times. The chain is built from TRBV6-2 or TRBV6-3 and TRBJ2-1, with D perhaps TRBD2 (6 bases). V gave up 5 bases and J gave up 4 bases, with 21 bases separating them. Germline CDR1 MNHEY, CDR2 SVGEGT. This CDR3 has 17 amino acids. CDR3 DNA sequence: TGTGCCAGCAGTCCCCGGGTTCGGGGGACCACGTACAATGAGCAGTTCTTC. It encodes CASSPRVRGTTYNEQFF.

The CDR3 nucleotides read TGTGCCACCAGCAAGCCGGGACAGGGGTTTTACGATGAAAAACTGTTTTTT. Encoded protein: CATSKPGQGFYDEKLFF. The chain is built from TRBV15 and TRBJ1-4; 10 nucleotides match TRBD1. The CDR3 runs 17 residues. Germline CDR1 LNHNV, CDR2 YYDKDF (reference sequence). The ends lost 4 bases at V and 6 bases at J; junction bases unmatched: 11. Full variable domain (outside the CDR3, taken from reference TRBV15 and TRBJ1-4): DAMVIQNPRYQVTQFGKPVTLSCSQTLNHNVMYWYQQKSSQAPKLLFHYYDKDFNNEADTPDNFQSRRPNTSFCFLDIRSPGLGDTAMYLCATSKPGQGFYDEKLFFGSGTQLSVL.

This clonotype was seen a handful of times. This chain uses TRBV5-1 with TRBJ1-5, with a possible D match to TRBD1 (6 bases). Germline CDR1 and CDR2: SGHRS and YFSETQ. The CDR3 length is 14 residues. V was trimmed by 4 bases and J by 7 bases, leaving 15 bases between them. In DNA form, the CDR3 reads TGCGCCAGCAGCGACGGGGACACCGGACAGCCCCAGCATTTT. This gives the protein CASSDGDTGQPQHF.

The chain couples TRBV6-2 or TRBV6-3 to TRBJ2-7, with 7 nucleotides matching TRBD1. Germline CDR1 and CDR2: MNHEY and SVGEGT. With V trimmed by 5 bases and J by 4 bases, 8 bases remained unmatched. This CDR3 has 14 amino acids. The CDR3 loop reads CASSSLDREYEQYF. DNA of the CDR3: TGTGCCAGCAGTAGCCTCGACAGGGAATACGAGCAGTACTTC.

The chain links TRBV6-6 to TRBJ2-7; D is uncertain. This CDR3 has 13 residues. With 5 bases removed from V and 2 bases from J, the gap between germline ends came to 10 bases. Germline V CDR1 and CDR2: MNHNY, SVGAGI (reference sequence). The CDR3 DNA is TGTGCCAGCAGTGTCGAACAGACCTACGAGCAGTACTTC. Translated: CASSVEQTYEQYF.

This clonotype was counted a few times. The chain links TRBV6-1 to TRBJ2-7, with 10 bases fitting TRBD1. Germline V lookup: CDR1 MNHNS, CDR2 SASEGT. Unmatched junction bases numbered 8, after V lost 4 bases and J lost 5 bases. This CDR3 is built from 15 residues. CDR3: CASSAGTGAGHEQYF. The CDR3 DNA sequence: TGTGCCAGCAGTGCCGGGACAGGGGCCGGACACGAGCAGTACTTC.

Regarding this clonotype: Being one base from a much bigger clone, this may be a read error. The chain is built from TRBV4-1 and TRBJ1-2; D gene ambiguous. The CDR3 extends over 12 amino acids. Germline V gene lookup returns CDR1 MGHRA and CDR2 YSYEKL. The CDR3 DNA is TGTGCCAGCAGCCCGACGGGGTCCGACTACACCTTC. Its translation is CASSPTGSDYTF.

The table lists this clonotype with a few counts. The chain recombines TRBV7-2 with TRBJ2-3, with D possibly being TRBD1 (5 bases). Germline lookup yields CDR1 SGHTA and CDR2 FQGNSA. CDR3 size: 15 residues. Trimming shortened V by 0 bases and J by 5 bases, and 12 bases separated the two germline ends. This CDR3 reads CASSLAARAVDTQYF. The CDR3 DNA reads as TGTGCCAGCAGCTTAGCGGCCAGGGCGGTAGATACGCAGTATTTT.

This clonotype was picked up a small number of times. The chain uses TRBV27 and TRBJ2-1; D gene ambiguous. V was pared by 10 bases and J by 0 bases, with 10 bases between. The CDR3 loop spans 13 amino acids. In germline, CDR1 is MNHEY, CDR2 SMNVEV (reference sequence). This chain's CDR3 is CATMESSYNEQFF. DNA for the CDR3: TGTGCCACCATGGAGAGCTCCTACAATGAGCAGTTCTTC.

The gene calls are TRBV19 and TRBJ2-1; D might be TRBD1 (6 bases). Germline assignment: CDR1 LNHDA and CDR2 SQIVND (reference sequence). V was pared by 6 bases and J by 3 bases, with 21 bases between. This CDR3 region has 17 residues. The CDR3 DNA follows: TGTGCCAGTAGGGTGGACTCGGAACAGGGTAGCTACAATGAGCAGTTCTTC. As protein: CASRVDSEQGSYNEQFF.

On this clonotype: At one end the junction does not follow the germline gene, possibly because of a read error. The J gene is TRBJ2-4, the V gene TRBV6-5; D is uncertain. This CDR3 has 16 residues. Germline CDR1 is MNHEY and CDR2 is SVGAGI. The CDR3 reads CASSYSAQRAKDIQYF. CDR3 coding DNA: TGTGCCAGCAGTTACTCGGCGCAGAGAGCCAAAGACATTCAGTACTTC.

This clonotype came up a few times. The chain links TRBV3-1 to TRBJ1-2; D ambiguous. From germline, CDR1 is LGHDT and CDR2 YNNKEL (reference sequence). CDR3 size: 14 residues. V lost 1 base, J lost 1 base, and 7 bases lay in between. The CDR3 coding sequence is TGTGCCAGCAGCCAAGCCCAACTTAACTATGGCTACACCTTC. Translated, it gives CASSQAQLNYGYTF. Full variable domain (remainder filled in from reference TRBV3-1 and TRBJ1-2): DTAVSQTPKYLVTQMGNDKSIKCEQNLGHDTMYWYKQDSKKFLKIMFSYNNKELIINETVPNRFSPKSPDKAHLNLHINSLELGDSAVYFCASSQAQLNYGYTFGSGTRLTVV.

Many counts were recorded for this clonotype. This chain links TRBV7-9 with TRBJ2-7; 8 nucleotides line up with TRBD1. Losses at the gene ends were 0 bases for V and 7 bases for J; bases not matched to a gene: 11. This CDR3 is built from 16 residues. The germline V gene has CDR1 SEHNR and CDR2 FQNEAQ (reference sequence). The CDR3 DNA sequence: TGTGCCAGCAGCTTAGCCCACGGCCCAGGGGGCAGGGAGCAGTACTTC. Protein: CASSLAHGPGGREQYF.

The chain has TRBV6-6 and TRBJ1-1, with D unresolved. The germline V gene has CDR1 MNHNY and CDR2 SVGAGI (reference sequence). The CDR3 is made up of 12 amino acids. Trimming shortened V by 9 bases and J by 3 bases, and 11 bases separated the two germline ends. The CDR3 loop is CASGLIDTEAFF. As DNA, the CDR3 is TGTGCCAGTGGACTTATTGACACTGAAGCTTTCTTT.

At least ten counts were recorded for this clonotype. This sequence joins TRBV7-9 and TRBJ2-4, with D perhaps matching TRBD1 (7 bases). CDR3 length: 16 residues. CDR1 and CDR2 from the germline V gene are SEHNR and FQNEAQ (reference sequence). V was trimmed by 5 bases and J by 0 bases, leaving 14 bases between them. DNA of the CDR3: TGTGCCAGCAGCCCACGACAGGGACTAGCCAAAAACATTCAGTACTTC. This codes for CASSPRQGLAKNIQYF.

Worth noting for this clonotype: This could be a read error, since a much larger clone is one nucleotide away. The rearrangement uses TRBV7-8 and TRBJ2-1; the D gene could be TRBD1 or TRBD2 (5 bases each). Looked up from germline, CDR1 is SGHVS and CDR2 is FQNEAQ. This CDR3 has 17 amino acids. The CDR3 bases are TGTGTCAGCAGCTTAGCGCCTAGCAGGGCCTCCTACAATGAGCAGTTCTTC. Translation gives CVSSLAPSRASYNEQFF.

The V and J genes are TRBV6-4 and TRBJ1-1; D gene unclear. V lost 7 bases to trimming and J lost 1 base, with 13 bases between them. Germline V gives CDR1 MRHNA, CDR2 SNTAGT. The CDR3 extends over 14 amino acids. CDR3 sequence reads: CASKGLIANTEAFF. The CDR3 DNA reads TGTGCCAGCAAGGGTTTAATTGCGAACACTGAAGCTTTCTTT.

The genes are TRBV9 and TRBJ1-1; tentatively, D is TRBD1 (5 bases). Trimming took 0 bases from V and 1 from J, leaving 10 bases between them. Germline V gene sequence: CDR1 SGDLS, CDR2 YYNGEE. The CDR3 is 15 residues long. The CDR3 DNA sequence: TGTGCCAGCAGCGTAGGACCAGGGACGAACACTGAAGCTTTCTTT. It specifies CASSVGPGTNTEAFF. Drawing the rest from reference TRBV9 and TRBJ1-1, the complete variable domain is DSGVTQTPKHLITATGQRVTLRCSPRSGDLSVYWYQQSLDQGLQFLIQYYNGEERAKGNILERFSAQQFPDLHSELNLSSLELGDSALYFCASSVGPGTNTEAFFGQGTRLTVV.

At least ten counts were recorded for this clonotype. The J gene is TRBJ2-5, the V gene TRBV7-2, with D uncertain. V shed 8 bases and J shed 5 bases, with 6 bases lying between them. CDR3 length equals 10 residues. Germline values: CDR1 SGHTA, CDR2 FQGNSA. The CDR3 coding sequence is TGTGCCAGCTTCGGTGAGACCCAGTACTTC. This encodes CASFGETQYF.